This TCR beta chain was obtained from a study of blood T cells in healthy people across ages. Study summary: About one barcoded beta molecule per two T cells came from capture by template switching. Study-wide points: PBMCs were not sorted, which prevented a conclusive comparison of naive versus antigen-experienced cells.

Using a J-beta primer mix together with a sample-barcoded 5' primer, a second PCR was run for roughly 6 to 11 cycles. The template-switch adaptor was a 5' adaptor with 12 random nucleotides. It tagged each cDNA molecule. TCRdb analysed the 5' RACE reads with MiXCR anew, one entry per CDR3 protein. The sample yields some 710,000 distinct CDR3 sequences, more than 35% seen once. Each donor had 7.5 to 10 milliliters of peripheral blood drawn. CDR3 length: 16 residues. Germline CDR1 and CDR2: LGHNA and YSLEER. As to this clonotype: Its antigen is still unknown. Germline and junction disagree at one end, which may indicate a read error.

The chain couples TRBV4-3 to TRBJ2-3; 16 bases are shared with TRBD2. Sequenced input: blood. The receptor's source is a man aged 80 or over in good health. The CDR3 region has the DNA TGCGCCAGCGGCCATTCGGGACTAGCGGGAGGGTATACGCAGTATTTT. It is translated as CASGHSGLAGGYTQYF.